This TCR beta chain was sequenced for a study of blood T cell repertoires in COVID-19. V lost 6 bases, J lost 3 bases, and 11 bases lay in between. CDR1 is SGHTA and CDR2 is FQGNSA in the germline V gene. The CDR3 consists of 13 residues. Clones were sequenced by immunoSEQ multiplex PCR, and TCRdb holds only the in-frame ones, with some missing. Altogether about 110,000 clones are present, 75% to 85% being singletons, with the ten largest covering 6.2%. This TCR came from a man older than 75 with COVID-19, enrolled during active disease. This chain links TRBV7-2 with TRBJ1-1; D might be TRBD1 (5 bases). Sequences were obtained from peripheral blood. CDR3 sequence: CASSVQGDTEAFF. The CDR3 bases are TGTGCCAGCAGTGTTCAGGGCGACACTGAAGCTTTCTTT.